This record covers a single T cell receptor (beta chain). Its antigen is undetermined. This record comes from a study of cytomegalovirus exposure and HLA in healthy donors. Study observations and caveats: In a later analysis, across HLA loci, associated TCR counts were highest for DRB1, lowest for HLA-C.

The CDR3 is 13 residues long. V lost 6 bases, J lost 3 bases, and 15 bases lay in between. Germline CDR1 reads SQVTM; CDR2 reads ANQGSEA. This PCR relied on a set of 60 Vbeta primers and 13 Jbeta primers. Produced via immunoSEQ multiplex PCR; TCRdb's table is partial and in-frame only. The sample records about 210,000 clones, roughly 79% being singletons. This TCR derives from a male donor in good health and CMV-seronegative. The chain combines TRBV29-1 with TRBJ2-7; the D gene is possibly TRBD1 (5 bases). The source material was PBMCs. The CDR3 is CSVIKGRGYEQYF. As DNA, the CDR3 is TGCAGCGTGATAAAAGGTAGGGGCTACGAGCAGTACTTC.